One sample yielded the 2 T cell receptor beta chains listed below, sequenced in a study of T cells after yellow fever vaccination. TCRdb reprocessed the 5' RACE reads via MiXCR and lists one record per CDR3 protein. The table has under 150,000 distinct CDR3 sequences, roughly 8% seen once. The sample was CD4+ T cells sorted from PBMCs, taken 5 days after the yellow fever booster vaccination. These receptors were taken from a man aged 25-45 years who received the YFV17D yellow fever vaccine.

This clonotype was seen ten or more times. The rearrangement links TRBV4-3 to TRBJ1-5; D unresolved. V was pared by 7 bases and J by 7 bases, with 11 bases between. Germline loops: CDR1 LGHNA, CDR2 YSLEER. The CDR3 sequence is 12 residues long. Here the CDR3 reads CASKSAIQPQHF. The CDR3, as DNA: TGCGCCAGCAAAAGTGCAATCCAGCCCCAGCATTTT.

The CDR3 nucleotides are TGTGCCAGCAGCCAAGAAGGAACTAGCTTGAAGACCCAGTACTTC. It is translated as CASSQEGTSLKTQYF. The chain carries TRBV4-2 and TRBJ2-5; tentative D call: TRBD2 (6 bases). CDR3 length: 15 residues. Trimming shortened V by 0 bases and J by 6 bases, and 14 bases separated the two germline ends. CDR1 and CDR2 (germline): LGHNA, YNFKEQ.